This T cell receptor beta chain is from a study of CD8 T cells in ankylosing spondylitis. This CDR3 has 20 residues. The V gene lost 5 bases and the J gene lost 2 bases, with 28 bases spanning the gap. Researchers built TCR beta libraries using quantitative 5'-RACE with molecular barcodes. TCRdb analysed the 5' RACE reads with MiXCR anew, one entry per CDR3 protein. Of around 490,000 distinct CDR3 sequences in the sample, about 5.4% were seen once. In this sample, this clonotype turned up many times. The antigen is undetermined. Study-level points and caveats: Blood of patients with ankylosing spondylitis appeared to be characterized by a TCR beta motif of eight highly homologous variants.

This TCR came from a male donor with ankylosing spondylitis. The chain is built from TRBV12-3 or TRBV12-4 and TRBJ1-5; TRBD1 might be the D (5 bases). Material for sequencing was blood, either unsorted or a sorted T cell fraction (not recorded which). The CDR3 nucleotides read TGTGCCAGCAGTCTAGGAGCCCGGGGCCTGAGGATTTTGGGCAATCAGCCCCAGCATTTT. Protein sequence: CASSLGARGLRILGNQPQHF.